This T cell receptor beta chain stems from a study of T cells in Graves' hyperthyroidism and ophthalmopathy. About the research overall: Peripheral blood was obtained at initial diagnosis, preceding any treatment.

RNA transcripts yielded amplified TCR beta CDR3 regions. The TCR CDR3 first-round RT-PCR relied on the HTBI primer set. TCRdb called the multiplex PCR reads again in MiXCR, with one record for every CDR3 protein. The sample has 250,000 to 300,000 distinct CDR3 sequences; roughly 15% are singletons. This clonotype was observed a handful of times. The antigen is not known. Notes on the study in general: In the analysis, a 13 V-J model separated ophthalmopathy from stable hyperthyroidism.

Aged 18 to 65, the patients had hyperthyroidism that was newly diagnosed and had lasted under 2 months. Blood from later-ophthalmopathy patients was taken at first hyperthyroidism diagnosis. Sequenced material: blood. This clonotype was sampled from a woman aged 40 to 50 with Graves' hyperthyroidism that later progressed to Graves' ophthalmopathy.

The CDR3 DNA is TGTGCCAGCAGTCTGAGCGGGAGGGTTAATGAGCAGTTCTTC. Residues: CASSLSGRVNEQFF. The chain uses TRBV6-2 or TRBV6-3 and TRBJ2-1; 10 bases align to TRBD2. This CDR3 spans 14 amino acids. After removal of 5 bases from V and 7 bases from J, the junction contained 5 bases not matched to a gene. Per germline, CDR1 MNHEY and CDR2 SVGEGT.